Sequencing of this TCR gamma chain was carried out in a study of human gamma delta and Vdelta1 T cells. The CDR3 covers 12 residues. CDR1 is GITISATS and CDR2 is ISYDGTV in the germline V gene (reference sequence). V lost 0 bases, J lost 7 bases, and 3 bases stayed unmatched. Comments on this clone: As yet, its antigen is unknown. At the DNA level, this CDR3 is encoded by other sequences in the same sample as well.

TCRdb re-identified clones in the PCR reads via CATT. The sample shows fewer than 10,000 gamma-chain clones, about 47% of them seen only once. This clonotype was obtained from a human donor in good health. The sample was Vdelta1 gamma-delta T cells from blood grown in culture (DOT cells). V is TRGV9 and J is TRGJ1 or TRGJ2. Here the CDR3 DNA reads TGTGCCTTGTGGGAGGTGCTATATAAGAAACTCTTT. This gives the protein CALWEVLYKKLF.